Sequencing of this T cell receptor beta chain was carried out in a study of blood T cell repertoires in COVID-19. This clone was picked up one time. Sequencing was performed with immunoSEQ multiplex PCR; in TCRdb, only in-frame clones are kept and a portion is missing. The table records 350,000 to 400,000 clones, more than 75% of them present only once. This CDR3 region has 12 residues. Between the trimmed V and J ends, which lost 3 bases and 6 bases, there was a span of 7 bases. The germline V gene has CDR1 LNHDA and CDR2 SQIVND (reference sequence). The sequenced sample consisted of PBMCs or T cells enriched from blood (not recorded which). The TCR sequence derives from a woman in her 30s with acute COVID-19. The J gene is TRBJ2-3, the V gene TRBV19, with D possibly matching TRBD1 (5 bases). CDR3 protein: CASSIQGDTQYF. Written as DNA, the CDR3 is TGTGCCAGTAGTATTCAGGGCGATACGCAGTATTTT.